Presented here are 19 T cell receptor beta chains from one specimen sequenced in a study of T-cell memory formation after mild COVID-19. TCRdb ran MiXCR on the 5' RACE reads and lists one entry per CDR3 protein. This sample has 10,000 to 15,000 distinct CDR3 sequences, with about 14% found just once. Source material: PBMCs or a T cell subset sorted from them (not recorded which). These receptor sequences come from a man between 18 and 29 years old who had mild COVID-19 (a few samples of this study predate the infection). Cell type and time point are not known.

This clonotype occurred a few times. CDR3 in amino acids: CSAGGLSYNEQFF. The CDR3 bases are TGCAGTGCGGGTGGACTATCCTACAATGAGCAGTTCTTC. The chain is built from TRBV20-1 and TRBJ2-1; a possible D gene is TRBD2 (6 bases). Trimming shortened V by 6 bases and J by 1 base, and 10 bases separated the two germline ends. CDR1 is DFQATT, CDR2 SNEGSKA, per germline (reference sequence). The CDR3 totals 13 residues.

This sequence joins TRBV13 and TRBJ1-1; D unresolved. CDR1 is PRHDT, CDR2 FYEKMQ, per germline (reference sequence). This CDR3 has 16 amino acids. Trimming stripped 1 base from V and 5 bases from J, with 17 bases between. DNA for the CDR3: TGTGCCAGCAGCTTAGTGGGTGGGTTAAAGAGGACTGAAGCTTTCTTT. Encoded protein: CASSLVGGLKRTEAFF.

Many counts were recorded for this clonotype. The J gene is TRBJ2-7, the V gene TRBV24-1, with TRBD2 matching 9 bases. The CDR3 is 21 residues long. Looked up from germline, CDR1 is KGHDR and CDR2 is SFDVKD. V gave up 4 bases and J gave up 4 bases; unmatched junction bases: 25. CDR3 sequence reads: CATSDTDPGTSRAAETYEQYV. For the CDR3, the DNA is TGTGCCACCAGTGACACCGACCCCGGGACTAGCAGAGCAGCCGAAACTTACGAGCAGTACGTC.

This clonotype is medium-sized (0.01 to 0.1%). The rearrangement links TRBV7-6 to TRBJ2-3; 10 bases match TRBD1. CDR1 and CDR2 from the germline V gene are SGHVS and FNYEAQ. This CDR3 spans 16 amino acids. J was trimmed by 4 bases and V by 1 base; bases with no gene match: 5. CDR3 sequence reads: CASSLEGDRGSDTQYF. CDR3 bases: TGTGCCAGCAGCTTAGAAGGGGACAGGGGTTCAGATACGCAGTATTTT.

The chain couples TRBV27 to TRBJ1-1, with unresolved D. Germline lookup yields CDR1 MNHEY and CDR2 SMNVEV (reference sequence). The length of the CDR3 is 14 residues. Trimming cost V 0 bases and J 11 bases, with 16 bases left between them. The CDR3 protein is CASSLSRTGLGAFF. CDR3 in DNA: TGTGCCAGCAGTTTATCGAGGACCGGGCTTGGGGCTTTCTTT.

This clonotype was picked up many times. The chain links TRBV11-2 to TRBJ2-3; tentatively, D is TRBD2 (5 bases). Germline lookup yields CDR1 SGHAT and CDR2 FQNNGV. The V gene lost 3 bases and the J gene lost 3 bases, with 19 bases spanning the gap. The CDR3 length is 17 residues. The CDR3 DNA follows: TGTGCCAGCAGCTTCGAGGGTTTCTTTTTGAGTACAGATACGCAGTATTTT. The encoded protein is CASSFEGFFLSTDTQYF.

This clonotype was detected many times. The chain carries TRBV4-1 and TRBJ1-5, with D possibly matching TRBD1 (5 bases). Trimming cost V 3 bases and J 6 bases, with 18 bases left between them. CDR3 size: 16 residues. Germline lookup yields CDR1 MGHRA and CDR2 YSYEKL. CDR3 nucleotides: TGCGCCAGCAGCCATGCCGTGTCGGGAGGGGCTCAGCCCCAGCATTTT. Its protein is CASSHAVSGGAQPQHF.

This clonotype was observed at least ten times. The rearrangement joins TRBV4-3 to TRBJ1-4; D is uncertain. This CDR3 has 15 residues. The V end lost 2 bases, the J end lost 6 bases, and 13 bases lay between the germline ends. Germline V lookup: CDR1 LGHNA, CDR2 YSLEER. Here the CDR3 DNA reads TGCGCCAGCAGCCAAACTTTGCGGGATTATGAAAAACTGTTTTTT. This codes for CASSQTLRDYEKLFF.

This clonotype was picked up a small number of times. This chain connects TRBV27 to TRBJ2-3; 15 nucleotides match TRBD2. The trim removed 5 bases at V and 3 bases at J, leaving 9 bases unmatched. Germline V gene data show CDR1 as MNHEY and CDR2 as SMNVEV (reference sequence). The CDR3 runs to 18 residues. The CDR3 DNA is TGTGCCAGCAGTCCGCGACCGGGACTAGCGGGGGGTACAGATACGCAGTATTTT. The encoded protein is CASSPRPGLAGGTDTQYF.

This clonotype was observed many times. The gene calls are TRBV12-3 or TRBV12-4 and TRBJ1-2; tentatively, D is TRBD1 (6 bases). Trimming took 5 bases from V and 7 from J, leaving 20 bases between them. The CDR3 is 15 residues long. CDR3 amino acids: CASSLSVGGISGYTF. CDR3 in DNA: TGTGCCAGCAGTCTTTCTGTAGGGGGGATTTCTGGCTACACCTTC.

The rearrangement links TRBV11-2 to TRBJ1-3, with D possibly being TRBD1 (5 bases). CDR3 length: 15 amino acids. Germline V gene sequence: CDR1 SGHAT, CDR2 FQNNGV. Trimming stripped 6 bases from V and 0 bases from J, with 12 bases between. Written as DNA, the CDR3 is TGTGCCAGCAGATATACAGGACGCTCTGGAAACACCATATATTTT. Encoded protein: CASRYTGRSGNTIYF.

This clonotype was detected only once. The chain carries TRBV10-3 and TRBJ2-1; maybe TRBD1 (6 bases). Germline lookup yields CDR1 ENHRY and CDR2 SYGVKD. V shed 6 bases and J shed 5 bases, with 14 bases lying between them. CDR3 length equals 14 residues. The CDR3 DNA reads as TGTGCCATCAGGGGGGCCGCGGGCCACAATGAGCAGTTCTTC. This encodes CAIRGAAGHNEQFF.

CDR3 in DNA: TGCAGCGTTGCGCGGGGGGTCGTAGAGACCCAGTACTTC. It translates to CSVARGVVETQYF. This chain links TRBV29-1 with TRBJ2-5, with TRBD2 matching over 8 bases. CDR3 size: 13 residues. J gave up 4 bases and V 4 bases, and 5 bases lay outside the gene matches. Germline CDR1 and CDR2: SQVTM and ANQGSEA.

The rearrangement uses TRBV9 and TRBJ2-3; 16 bases are shared with TRBD2. The V gene's germline CDR1 is SGDLS and CDR2 YYNGEE. The J segment lost 1 base and the V segment lost 3 bases, leaving 5 bases of the junction unmatched. CDR3 length equals 18 residues. CDR3 region: CASSAGTSGGARTDTQYF. The CDR3 region has the DNA TGTGCCAGCAGCGCTGGGACTAGCGGGGGGGCTCGCACAGATACGCAGTATTTT. The full variable domain, with the rest looked up from reference TRBV9 and TRBJ2-3, is DSGVTQTPKHLITATGQRVTLRCSPRSGDLSVYWYQQSLDQGLQFLIQYYNGEERAKGNILERFSAQQFPDLHSELNLSSLELGDSALYFCASSAGTSGGARTDTQYFGPGTRLTVL.

This clonotype was seen at least ten times. The rearrangement uses TRBV9 and TRBJ2-7; 7 bases align to TRBD1. The CDR3 has 14 residues. CDR1 is SGDLS, CDR2 YYNGEE, per germline. The trim removed 0 bases at V and 7 bases at J, leaving 7 bases unmatched. The CDR3: CASSVGRGTVEQYV. The CDR3 coding sequence is TGTGCCAGCAGCGTAGGCAGGGGGACGGTAGAGCAGTACGTC.

This clonotype is categorized as medium-sized. The chain is built from TRBV10-2 and TRBJ2-3, with D tentatively TRBD1 or TRBD2 (6 bases each). This CDR3 is built from 17 residues. Germline CDR1 reads WSHSY; CDR2 reads SAAADI. The V and J ends lost 7 bases and 3 bases respectively, with 23 bases between them. CDR3 sequence (DNA): TGCGCCAGCACCGCTCTTTTTGGGGGGCAACGGACAGATACGCAGTATTTT. Translation: CASTALFGGQRTDTQYF.

The V call is TRBV12-3 or TRBV12-4, the J call TRBJ1-1; TRBD1 matches 10 bases. The junction had 8 bases not matched to a gene; V was cut back by 6 bases and J by 4 bases. This CDR3 region has 15 residues. CDR3 loop: CASSRPGQGTTEAFF. The CDR3 region has the DNA TGTGCCAGCAGCAGACCGGGACAGGGGACCACTGAAGCTTTCTTT.

This clonotype was seen only a few times. The CDR3 DNA sequence: TGTGCCAGCAGCTTACCTGGGTGCGAGCAGTACTTC. Translation gives CASSLPGCEQYF. The chain joins TRBV11-2 to TRBJ2-7; D not certain. V lost 2 bases to trimming and J lost 6 bases, with 8 bases between them. Germline V gene lookup returns CDR1 SGHAT and CDR2 FQNNGV. The CDR3 spans 12 residues. The full variable domain, rest sourced from reference TRBV11-2 and TRBJ2-7, is EAGVAQSPRYKIIEKRQSVAFWCNPISGHATLYWYQQILGQGPKLLIQFQNNGVVDDSQLPKDRFSAERLKGVDSTLKIQPAKLEDSAVYLCASSLPGCEQYFGPGTRLTVT.

This clonotype occurred many times. The chain recombines TRBV6-5 with TRBJ2-6; possibly TRBD1 for D (6 bases). V lost 2 bases and J lost 2, with 7 bases in between. This CDR3 spans 15 amino acids. The V gene's germline CDR1 is MNHEY and CDR2 SVGAGI. CDR3 in DNA: TGTGCCAGCAGTTACGGGACACCTGGGGCCAACGTCCTGACTTTC. This encodes CASSYGTPGANVLTF.